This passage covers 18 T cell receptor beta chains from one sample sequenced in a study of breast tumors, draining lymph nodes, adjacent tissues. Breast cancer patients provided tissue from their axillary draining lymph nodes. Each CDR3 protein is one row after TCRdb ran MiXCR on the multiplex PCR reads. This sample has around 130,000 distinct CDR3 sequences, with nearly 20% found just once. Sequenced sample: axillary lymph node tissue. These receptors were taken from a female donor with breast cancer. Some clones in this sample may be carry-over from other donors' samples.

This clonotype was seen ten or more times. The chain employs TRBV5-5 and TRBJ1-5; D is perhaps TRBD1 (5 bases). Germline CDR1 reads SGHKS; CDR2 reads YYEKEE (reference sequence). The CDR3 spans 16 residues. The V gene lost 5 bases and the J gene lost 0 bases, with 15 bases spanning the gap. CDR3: CASRYGGAGSNQPQHF. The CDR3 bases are TGTGCCAGCAGGTACGGAGGGGCGGGTAGCAATCAGCCCCAGCATTTT. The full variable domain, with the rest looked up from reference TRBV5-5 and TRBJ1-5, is DAGVTQSPTHLIKTRGQQVTLRCSPISGHKSVSWYQQVLGQGPQFIFQYYEKEERGRGNFPDRFSARQFPNYSSELNVNALLLGDSALYLCASRYGGAGSNQPQHFGDGTRLSIL.

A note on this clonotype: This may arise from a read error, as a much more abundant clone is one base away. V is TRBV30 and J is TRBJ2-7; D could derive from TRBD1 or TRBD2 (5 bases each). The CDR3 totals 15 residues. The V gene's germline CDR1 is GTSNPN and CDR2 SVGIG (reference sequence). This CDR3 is CAWTPLRGRVREQHF. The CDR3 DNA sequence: TGTGCCTGGACACCCTTACGGGGACGGGTAAGGGAGCAGCACTTC.

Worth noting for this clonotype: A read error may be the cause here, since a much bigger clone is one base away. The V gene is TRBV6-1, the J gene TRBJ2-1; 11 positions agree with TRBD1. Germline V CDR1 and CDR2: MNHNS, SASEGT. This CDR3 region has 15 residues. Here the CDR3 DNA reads TGTACCATCACGAGAGGGACAGGGGGTTACAATGAGCAGTTCTTC. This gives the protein CTITRGTGGYNEQFF.

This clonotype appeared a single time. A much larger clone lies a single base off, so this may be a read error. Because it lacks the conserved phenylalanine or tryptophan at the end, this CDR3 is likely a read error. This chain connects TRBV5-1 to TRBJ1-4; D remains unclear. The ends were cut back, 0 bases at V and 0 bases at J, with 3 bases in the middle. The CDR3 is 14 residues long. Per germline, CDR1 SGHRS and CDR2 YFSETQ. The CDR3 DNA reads TGCGCCAGCAGCTTGGCAGCAACTAATGAAAAACTGTTTCTT. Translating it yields CASSLAATNEKLFL.

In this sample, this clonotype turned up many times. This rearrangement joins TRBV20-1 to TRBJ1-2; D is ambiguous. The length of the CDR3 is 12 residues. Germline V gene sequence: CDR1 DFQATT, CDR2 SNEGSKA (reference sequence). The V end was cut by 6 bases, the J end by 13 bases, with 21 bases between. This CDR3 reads CSATYSLAGLTF. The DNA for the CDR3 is TGCAGTGCCACATATTCCCTCGCTGGGCTCACCTTC.

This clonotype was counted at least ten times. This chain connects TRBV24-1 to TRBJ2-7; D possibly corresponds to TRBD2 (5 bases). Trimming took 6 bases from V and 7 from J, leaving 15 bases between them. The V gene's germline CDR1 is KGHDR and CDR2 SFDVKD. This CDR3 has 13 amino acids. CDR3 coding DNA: TGTGCCACCAGTCTTACGGAGGTGGGGGAGCAGTACTTC. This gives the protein CATSLTEVGEQYF.

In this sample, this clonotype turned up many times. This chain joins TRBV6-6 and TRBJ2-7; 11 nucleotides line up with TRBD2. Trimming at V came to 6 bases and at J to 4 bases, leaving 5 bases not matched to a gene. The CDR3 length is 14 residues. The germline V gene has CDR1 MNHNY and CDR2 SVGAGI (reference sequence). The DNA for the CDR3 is TGTGCCAGCAGCCAAACTAGCGGGAGTTACGAGCAGTACTTC. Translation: CASSQTSGSYEQYF.

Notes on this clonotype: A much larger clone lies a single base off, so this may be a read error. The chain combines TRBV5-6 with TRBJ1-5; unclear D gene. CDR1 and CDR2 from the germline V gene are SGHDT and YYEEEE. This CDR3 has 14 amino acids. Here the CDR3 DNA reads TGTACCAGCAGCTTGGAGGGCATTAACCAGCCCCAGCATTTT. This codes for CTSSLEGINQPQHF.

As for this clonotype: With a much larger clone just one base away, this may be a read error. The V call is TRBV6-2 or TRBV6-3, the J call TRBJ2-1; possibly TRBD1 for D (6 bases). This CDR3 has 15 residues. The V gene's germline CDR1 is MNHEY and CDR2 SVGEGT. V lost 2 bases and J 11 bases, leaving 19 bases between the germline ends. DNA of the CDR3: TGTGCCAGCAGTTACGGGGGCTACGGGGTTGATAAGCAGTTCTTC. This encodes CASSYGGYGVDKQFF.

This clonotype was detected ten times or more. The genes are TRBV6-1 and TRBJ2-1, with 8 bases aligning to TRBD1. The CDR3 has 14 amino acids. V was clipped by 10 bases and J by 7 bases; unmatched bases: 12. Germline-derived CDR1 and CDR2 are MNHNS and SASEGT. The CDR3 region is CATNRGVKLNEQFF. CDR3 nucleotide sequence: TGTGCCACGAACAGGGGGGTCAAGTTGAATGAGCAGTTCTTC.

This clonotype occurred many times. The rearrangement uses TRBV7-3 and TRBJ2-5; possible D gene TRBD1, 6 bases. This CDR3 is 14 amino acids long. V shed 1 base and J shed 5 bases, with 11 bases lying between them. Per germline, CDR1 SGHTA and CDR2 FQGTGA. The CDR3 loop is CASSLIAGVETQYF. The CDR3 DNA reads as TGTGCCAGCAGCTTAATCGCAGGGGTGGAGACCCAGTACTTC.

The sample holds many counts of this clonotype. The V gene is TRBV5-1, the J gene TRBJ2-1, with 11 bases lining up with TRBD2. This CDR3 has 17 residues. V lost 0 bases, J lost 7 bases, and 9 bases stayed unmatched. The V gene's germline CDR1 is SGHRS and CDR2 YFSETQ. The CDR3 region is CASSLVAGGPSGNEQFF. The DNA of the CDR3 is TGCGCCAGCAGCTTGGTAGCGGGGGGGCCTTCGGGTAATGAGCAGTTCTTC. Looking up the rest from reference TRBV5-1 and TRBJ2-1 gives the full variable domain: KAGVTQTPRYLIKTRGQQVTLSCSPISGHRSVSWYQQTPGQGLQFLFEYFSETQRNKGNFPGRFSGRQFSNSRSEMNVSTLELGDSALYLCASSLVAGGPSGNEQFFGPGTRLTVL.

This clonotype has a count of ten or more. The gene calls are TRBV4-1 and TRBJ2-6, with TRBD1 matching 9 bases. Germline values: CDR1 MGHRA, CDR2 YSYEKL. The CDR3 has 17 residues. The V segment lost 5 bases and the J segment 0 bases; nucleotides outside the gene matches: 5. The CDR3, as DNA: TGCGCCAGCAGCGCGGGACAGGGAAACTCTGGGGCCAACGTCCTGACTTTC. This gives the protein CASSAGQGNSGANVLTF.

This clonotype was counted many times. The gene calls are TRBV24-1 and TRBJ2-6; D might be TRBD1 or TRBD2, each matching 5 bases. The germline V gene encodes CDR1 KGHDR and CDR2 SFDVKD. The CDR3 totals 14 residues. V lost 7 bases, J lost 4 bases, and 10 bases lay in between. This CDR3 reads CATRSGTGANVLTF. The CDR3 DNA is TGTGCCACCAGGTCAGGGACCGGGGCCAACGTCCTGACTTTC.

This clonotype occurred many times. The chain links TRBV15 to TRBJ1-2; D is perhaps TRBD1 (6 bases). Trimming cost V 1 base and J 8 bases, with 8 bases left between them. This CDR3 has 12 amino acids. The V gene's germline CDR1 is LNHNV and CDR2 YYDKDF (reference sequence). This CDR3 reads CATSRVGQGYTF. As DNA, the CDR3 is TGTGCCACCAGCAGAGTCGGACAGGGCTACACCTTC.

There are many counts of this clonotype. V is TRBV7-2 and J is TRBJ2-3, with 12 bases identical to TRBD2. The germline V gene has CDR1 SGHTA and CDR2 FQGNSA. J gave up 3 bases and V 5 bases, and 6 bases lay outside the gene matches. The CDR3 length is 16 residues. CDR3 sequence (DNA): TGTGCCAGCAGCCAGGGACTAGCGGGCTTGACAGATACGCAGTATTTT. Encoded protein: CASSQGLAGLTDTQYF. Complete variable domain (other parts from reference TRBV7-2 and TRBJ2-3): GAGVSQSPSNKVTEKGKDVELRCDPISGHTALYWYRQSLGQGLEFLIYFQGNSAPDKSGLPSDRFSAERTGGSVSTLTIQRTQQEDSAVYLCASSQGLAGLTDTQYFGPGTRLTVL.

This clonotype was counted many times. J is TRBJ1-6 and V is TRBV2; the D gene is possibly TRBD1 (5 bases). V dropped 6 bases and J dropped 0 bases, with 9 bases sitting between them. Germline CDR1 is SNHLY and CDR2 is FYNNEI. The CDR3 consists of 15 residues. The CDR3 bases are TGTGCCAGCAGATCCAGGGCCTCCTATAATTCACCCCTCCACTTT. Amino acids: CASRSRASYNSPLHF. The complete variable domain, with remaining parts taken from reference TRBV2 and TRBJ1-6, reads EPEVTQTPSHQVTQMGQEVILRCVPISNHLYFYWYRQILGQKVEFLVSFYNNEISEKSEIFDDQFSVERPDGSNFTLKIRSTKLEDSAMYFCASRSRASYNSPLHFGNGTRLTVT.

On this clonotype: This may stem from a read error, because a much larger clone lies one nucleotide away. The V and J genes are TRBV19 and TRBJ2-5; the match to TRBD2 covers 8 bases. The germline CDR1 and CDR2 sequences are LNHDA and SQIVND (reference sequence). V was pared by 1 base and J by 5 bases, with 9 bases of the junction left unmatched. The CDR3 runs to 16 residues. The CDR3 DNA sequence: TGTGCCAGTAGTATAGGGGGCGGGGGGCGCGGTGAGACCCAGTACTTC. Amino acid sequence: CASSIGGGGRGETQYF.